The next 16 T cell receptor beta chains were all read from a single sample in a study of blood T cells in healthy people across ages. A J-beta primer mix and a sample-barcoded 5' primer were used in a second PCR of about 7 to 11 cycles. Each CDR3 protein gets one entry after TCRdb re-called the 5' RACE reads with MiXCR. The sample shows about 1.4 million distinct CDR3 sequences, around 59% of them seen only once. Sequences were obtained from blood. The receptors shown here come from a man aged 18 to 35 in good health.

The gene calls are TRBV14 and TRBJ1-6; D possibly corresponds to TRBD1 (5 bases). Germline V gives CDR1 SGHDN, CDR2 FVKESK. V lost 0 bases to trimming and J lost 9 bases, with 15 bases between them. The CDR3 covers 16 residues. CDR3 residues: CASSQDLAQGSSPLHF. In DNA, the CDR3 is TGTGCCAGCAGCCAAGATCTAGCCCAGGGCAGTTCACCCCTCCACTTT.

The rearrangement links TRBV14 to TRBJ1-4; D call uncertain. Trimming stripped 4 bases from V and 8 bases from J, with 14 bases between. Germline loops: CDR1 SGHDN, CDR2 FVKESK. CDR3 size: 14 residues. CDR3 DNA sequence: TGTGCCAGCAGCCCTACACTCGTCACAGAAAAACTGTTTTTT. It codes for CASSPTLVTEKLFF.

The rearrangement uses TRBV7-2 and TRBJ2-1; D may be TRBD2 (5 bases). Deletions cut 3 bases from V and 10 bases from J, with 10 bases between. The CDR3 loop spans 12 amino acids. Germline V gives CDR1 SGHTA, CDR2 FQGNSA. CDR3 loop: CASSLKRGEQFF. DNA of the CDR3: TGTGCCAGCAGCTTGAAACGGGGAGAGCAGTTCTTC.

The chain carries TRBV25-1 and TRBJ1-2, with TRBD1 matching over 9 bases. Per the germline V gene, CDR1 is MGHDK and CDR2 is SYGVNS. Trimming cost V 6 bases and J 7 bases; bases outside gene matches: 12. The CDR3 is made up of 15 amino acids. The DNA for the CDR3 is TGTGCCAGCAGGGCCCACAGGGGGCCGGTTAGTGGCTACACCTTC. This encodes CASRAHRGPVSGYTF.

The rearrangement uses TRBV28 and TRBJ2-5; tentatively, D is TRBD1 or TRBD2 (5 bases each). The germline gives CDR1 MDHEN, CDR2 SYDVKM. The V and J ends lost 3 bases and 6 bases respectively, with 14 bases between them. This CDR3 has 14 amino acids. This CDR3 is CASSFDGAAKTQYF. CDR3 nucleotide sequence: TGTGCCAGCAGTTTTGACGGGGCGGCAAAGACCCAGTACTTC.

This clonotype turned up a few times. The chain has TRBV4-3 and TRBJ2-7; D unresolved. The DNA end favors TRBJ2-5, so the J call may be wrong. Germline values: CDR1 LGHNA, CDR2 YSLEER. The CDR3 consists of 13 residues. The CDR3 loop reads CASSLNPGGTQYF. The CDR3, as DNA: TGCGCCAGCAGCCTTAACCCCGGCGGGACCCAGTACTTC.

This clonotype has just a few counts. The rearrangement joins TRBV29-1 to TRBJ2-4; D not resolved. The end of the DNA aligns better with TRBJ2-7, so the J call may be wrong. Per the germline V gene, CDR1 is SQVTM and CDR2 is ANQGSEA. The CDR3 covers 11 residues. CDR3 sequence: CSVDGLHEQYF. CDR3 coding DNA: TGCAGCGTTGACGGCCTTCACGAGCAGTACTTC.

V and J are TRBV29-1 and TRBJ2-1; tentatively, D is TRBD2 (6 bases). Germline assignment: CDR1 SQVTM and CDR2 ANQGSEA. V gave up 0 bases and J gave up 2 bases, with 14 bases separating them. The CDR3 covers 16 residues. The DNA for the CDR3 is TGCAGCGTTGAAGAGTTCGGGACTTTAGCCTACAATGAGCAGTTCTTC. Translation: CSVEEFGTLAYNEQFF.

This chain uses TRBV7-6 with TRBJ2-2; D might be TRBD2 (5 bases). Germline CDR1 and CDR2: SGHVS and FNYEAQ. The CDR3 covers 15 residues. The V end lost 0 bases, the J end lost 1 base, and 6 bases lay between the germline ends. The CDR3 region is CASSLADLNTGELFF. As DNA, the CDR3 is TGTGCCAGCAGCTTAGCGGACTTGAACACCGGGGAGCTGTTTTTT.

This clonotype was detected only once. This chain uses TRBV6-5 with TRBJ2-1, with 9 bases aligning to TRBD2. In germline, CDR1 is MNHEY, CDR2 SVGAGI. The CDR3 consists of 16 residues. With V trimmed by 7 bases and J by 11 bases, 18 bases remained unmatched. CDR3 nucleotide sequence: TGTGCCAGCAATATCGGACTAGCGTGTAAGGAGCCCAAGCAGTTCTTC. Translation gives CASNIGLACKEPKQFF.

The chain is built from TRBV20-1 and TRBJ2-7, with D perhaps TRBD2 (5 bases). The V gene lost 6 bases and the J gene lost 0 bases, with 9 bases spanning the gap. CDR1 is DFQATT and CDR2 is SNEGSKA in the germline V gene (reference sequence). This CDR3 spans 12 amino acids. CDR3 sequence: CSANSASYEQYF. The CDR3 nucleotides read TGCAGTGCAAATAGCGCCTCCTACGAGCAGTACTTC.

The V call is TRBV29-1, the J call TRBJ1-2; D unresolved. The V gene's germline CDR1 is SQVTM and CDR2 ANQGSEA. Trimming left V 3 bases short and J 5 bases short, with 10 bases between. The CDR3 is 12 amino acids. The CDR3 reads CSVETSTYGYTF. In nucleotides, the CDR3 is TGCAGCGTTGAGACATCTACTTATGGCTACACCTTC.

This clonotype has only a few counts. The CDR3 DNA sequence: TGCAGTGCTAGACGTTGGCGGGAGAGCTCCTACGAGCAGTACTTC. Translating it yields CSARRWRESSYEQYF. The genes are TRBV20-1 and TRBJ2-7; TRBD2 aligns across 7 bases. After removal of 2 bases from V and 0 bases from J, the junction contained 7 bases not matched to a gene. There are 15 residues in the CDR3. CDR1 and CDR2 (germline): DFQATT, SNEGSKA (reference sequence).

This clonotype was seen a few times. This chain links TRBV12-3 or TRBV12-4 with TRBJ2-1, with TRBD2 as a possible D gene (6 bases). The CDR3 spans 13 residues. V was clipped by 7 bases and J by 4 bases, with 11 bases between them. CDR3 DNA sequence: TGTGCCAGCACCGGGAGTGATTACAATGAGCAGTTCTTC. Protein sequence: CASTGSDYNEQFF.

This chain connects TRBV6-5 to TRBJ2-5; TRBD1 or TRBD2 may be the D gene (6 bases each). Per the germline V gene, CDR1 is MNHEY and CDR2 is SVGAGI. The CDR3 has 15 amino acids. The V end lost 0 bases, the J end lost 3 bases, and 11 bases lay between the germline ends. In nucleotides, the CDR3 is TGTGCCAGCAGTTACTCTTGGGGGGCCGAAGAGACCCAGTACTTC. This sequence encodes CASSYSWGAEETQYF.

The chain employs TRBV6-2 or TRBV6-3 and TRBJ2-4, with 8 bases aligning to TRBD2. The CDR3 length is 17 residues. Losses at the gene ends were 8 bases for V and 1 base for J; bases not matched to a gene: 13. The V gene's germline CDR1 is MNHEY and CDR2 SVGEGT. This CDR3 is CASASRGGAEAKNIQYF. As DNA, the CDR3 is TGTGCCAGCGCCTCCCGGGGGGGAGCCGAGGCCAAAAACATTCAGTACTTC.